This TCR beta chain was found in a study of blood T cell repertoires in COVID-19. CDR3 size: 13 residues. Looked up from germline, CDR1 is MNHEY and CDR2 is SVGAGI. Between the trimmed V and J ends, which lost 7 bases and 1 base, there was a span of 11 bases. Clones were read by immunoSEQ multiplex PCR, and TCRdb kept only the in-frame ones, dropping some. The sample records about 250,000 clones, about 89% being singletons. This rearrangement joins TRBV6-5 to TRBJ2-7; D perhaps matches TRBD1 (5 bases). This receptor was taken from a woman aged 60 to 75 who had recovered from COVID-19. The specimen was peripheral blood. In nucleotides, the CDR3 is TGTGCCAGCACAAGGGGCAGATCCTACGAGCAGTACTTC. Protein sequence: CASTRGRSYEQYF.